Ten or more counts support the clone carrying this TCR beta chain. Its specificity is not known. In making TCR cDNA, 5'RACE template switching added a universal primer site and UMIs to it. Each CDR3 protein is one row after TCRdb ran MiXCR on the 5' RACE reads. The sample has 450,000 to 650,000 distinct CDR3 sequences; around a fifth are singletons. The CDR3 consists of 16 residues. The V gene's germline CDR1 is SGHTA and CDR2 FQGNSA. Trimming cost V 4 bases and J 9 bases; bases outside gene matches: 12. These data originate in a study of T cells after yellow fever vaccination. About the study: Where fractions had low cell numbers, libraries were prepared from them with the SMART-Seq v4 Ultra Low Input RNA kit. Study results and caveats: Some clonotypes were seen in both the CD4 and the CD8 compartments. These made up a small share and likely arose from convergent recombination.

The genes are TRBV7-2 and TRBJ1-6; 7 positions agree with TRBD1. The TCR originated in a man aged 18 to 29 who received the YFV17D yellow fever vaccine. The input for sequencing was PBMCs, taken roughly 23 days after the first yellow fever vaccination. Here the CDR3 DNA reads TGTGCCAGCAGCTCCTCGCCGGGGGCAGGGGGTTCACCCCTCCACTTT. Its translation is CASSSSPGAGGSPLHF.